These T cell receptor beta chains were read from a single sample in a study of Ad26.COV2.S vaccination and SARS-CoV-2 variants. Using immunoSEQ multiplex PCR, the repertoire was profiled, and TCRdb retains in-frame clones only, with some absent. Counted here are over 250,000 clones, approximately 89% occurring once; the ten biggest clones make up 2.5% to 3.5%. The sequencing here drew on peripheral blood, taken in a trial of Ad26.COV2.S vaccine versus placebo. Receptors were obtained from a person between 18 and 65 years old who received the Ad26.COV2.S COVID-19 vaccine or a placebo. CDR3s include the opening cysteine and the closing phenylalanine or tryptophan. D genes are given only for firm matches. Clone size is not always given. Where it is, it says once, few, many or a class for expanded clones.

TRBV20-1	-	-	TRBJ2-2	CSASRGWTGELFF
TRBV7-3	-	-	TRBJ1-1	CASSLGGRIAEAFF
TRBV5-1	-	-	TRBJ1-1	CASSLGTDLNTEAFF
TRBV9	few	-	TRBJ2-2	CASSVASGNTGELFF
TRBV10-3	-	TRBD1	TRBJ1-1	CAIQDRVRTEAFF
TRBV7-6	once	TRBD2	TRBJ2-1	CASSQTSGRHEQFF
TRBV5-1	-	-	TRBJ2-5	CASSEDLRVQETQYF
TRBV18	-	TRBD1	TRBJ2-7	CASSPVQGARGEQYF
TRBV7-2	once	-	TRBJ1-5	CASTRTNSNQPQHF
TRBV25-1	-	-	TRBJ1-2	CASSDRATNYGYTF
TRBV19	-	-	TRBJ2-3	CASSPLGEGEKNTQYF
TRBV9	-	TRBD1	TRBJ1-1	CASSVDWGQQAFF
TRBV5-8	-	-	TRBJ2-5	CASRWGAKETQYF
TRBV9	-	-	TRBJ2-5	CASSVGTVETQYF
TRBV28	few	TRBD1	TRBJ1-5	CASTQGKGARQPQHF
TRBV6-7	-	-	TRBJ2-7	CASSYLPSRFSYEQYF
TRBV27	-	TRBD2	TRBJ2-7	CASSRTSGRNSYEQYF